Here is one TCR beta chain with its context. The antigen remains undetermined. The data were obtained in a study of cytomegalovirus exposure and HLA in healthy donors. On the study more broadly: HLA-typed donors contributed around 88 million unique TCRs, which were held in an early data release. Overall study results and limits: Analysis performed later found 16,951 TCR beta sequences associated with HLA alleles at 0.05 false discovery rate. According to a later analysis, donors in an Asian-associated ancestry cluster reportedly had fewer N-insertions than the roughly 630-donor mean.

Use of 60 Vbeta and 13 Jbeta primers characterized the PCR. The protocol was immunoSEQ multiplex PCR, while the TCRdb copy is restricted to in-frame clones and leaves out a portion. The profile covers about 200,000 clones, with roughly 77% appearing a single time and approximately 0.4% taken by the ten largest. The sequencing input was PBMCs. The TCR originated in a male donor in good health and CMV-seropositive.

In DNA, the CDR3 is TGTGCCTGGAGTAAAGGGACTAGGGGGCGGGAGCTGTTTTTT. This gives the protein CAWSKGTRGRELFF. This rearrangement joins TRBV30 to TRBJ2-2, with TRBD2 as a possible D gene (8 bases). Germline V gene lookup returns CDR1 GTSNPN and CDR2 SVGIG (reference sequence). CDR3 size: 14 residues. The V gene lost 2 bases and the J gene lost 9 bases, with 16 bases spanning the gap.